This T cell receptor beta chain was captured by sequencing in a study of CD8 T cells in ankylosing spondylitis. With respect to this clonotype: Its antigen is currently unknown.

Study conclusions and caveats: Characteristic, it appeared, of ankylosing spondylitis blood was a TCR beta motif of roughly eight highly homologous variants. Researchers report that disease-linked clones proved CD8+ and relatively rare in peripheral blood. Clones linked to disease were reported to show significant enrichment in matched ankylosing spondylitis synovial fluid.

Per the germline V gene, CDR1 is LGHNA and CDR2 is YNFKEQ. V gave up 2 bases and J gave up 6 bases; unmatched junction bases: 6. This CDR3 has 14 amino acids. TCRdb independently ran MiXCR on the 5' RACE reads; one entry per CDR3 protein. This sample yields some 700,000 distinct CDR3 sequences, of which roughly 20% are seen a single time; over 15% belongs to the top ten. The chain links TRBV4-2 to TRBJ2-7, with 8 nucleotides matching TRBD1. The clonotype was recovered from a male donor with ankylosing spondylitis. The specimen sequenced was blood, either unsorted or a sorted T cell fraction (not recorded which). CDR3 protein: CASSQSQGVSEQYF. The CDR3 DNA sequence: TGTGCCAGCAGCCAATCACAGGGGGTCAGCGAGCAGTACTTC.